This is a list of T cell receptor beta chains from one sample in a study of blood T cell repertoires in COVID-19. Generated by immunoSEQ multiplex PCR, the TCRdb table keeps only in-frame clones and is missing some. The sample includes about 200,000 clones, around 85% of them seen just once. Sequencing was carried out using peripheral blood. Receptor source: a man aged 55 to 70 with COVID-19, enrolled during active disease. The CDR3 runs from the conserved cysteine through the conserved F or W. A D gene is named only where the DNA matches it firmly. Only some rows state a clone size, as once, few, many or a class for expanded clones.

CDR3nt,CDR3aa,j_gene,d_gene,abundance,v_gene
TGCACCAGCAGCCAAGGTCCCCAGGGGTATGAGCAGTTCTTC,CTSSQGPQGYEQFF,TRBJ2-1,NA,NA,TRBV1
TGTGCCAGCAGCTTAGGCAGGGGGAATCAGCCCCAGCATTTT,CASSLGRGNQPQHF,TRBJ1-5,TRBD1,NA,TRBV7-9
TGTGCCTGGTTCATAGGCACAGATACGCAGTATTTT,CAWFIGTDTQYF,TRBJ2-3,NA,NA,TRBV30
TGTGCCACCAGCGGGGACAGGGGGGCTATCTCCGGGGAGCTGTTTTTT,CATSGDRGAISGELFF,TRBJ2-2,TRBD1,NA,TRBV15
TGTGCCAGTAGGCGGCCGGGAGAGACGGGCGGCTACACCTTC,CASRRPGETGGYTF,TRBJ1-2,NA,NA,TRBV19
TGTGCCAGCAGCCCCACAGGGGACCACAATCAGCCCCAGCATTTT,CASSPTGDHNQPQHF,TRBJ1-5,TRBD1,NA,TRBV6-2/TRBV6-3
TGTGCCAGCAGCCCATGGACTAGCGGGACCTTTCAAGAGATGCGGCAGTTCTTC,CASSPWTSGTFQEMRQFF,TRBJ2-1,TRBD2,NA,TRBV14
TGCGCCAGCAGCCAGGACGGGACAGGGGATTTTGGCTACACCTTC,CASSQDGTGDFGYTF,TRBJ1-2,TRBD1,NA,TRBV4-3
TGCAGTGCTAGTTCCCTCCGGCGGGAGACCTACGAGCAGTACTTC,CSASSLRRETYEQYF,TRBJ2-7,TRBD2,NA,TRBV20-1
TGCGCCAGCAGCTTGGCCGAGGGGAGGGCCGGGGAGCTGTTTTTT,CASSLAEGRAGELFF,TRBJ2-2,TRBD2,few,TRBV5-1
TGCGCCAGCAGCTCGGGAGGGGGCAGGTACAATGAGCAGTTCTTC,CASSSGGGRYNEQFF,TRBJ2-1,NA,NA,TRBV5-1
TGTGCCAGCAGCTTATACAGTGGGACCGGGGAGCTGTTTTTT,CASSLYSGTGELFF,TRBJ2-2,NA,NA,TRBV9
TGTGCCTGGAGTGTGACTGACTACAATGAGCAGTTCTTC,CAWSVTDYNEQFF,TRBJ2-1,NA,NA,TRBV30
TGCGCCAGCAGCTTAGGAGGGAGCAGCAATGAGCAGTTCTTC,CASSLGGSSNEQFF,TRBJ2-1,NA,NA,TRBV5-1
TGTGCCAGCAGTTTAGGGGGACAGGGGGCAGGTGAAGCTTTCTTT,CASSLGGQGAGEAFF,TRBJ1-1,TRBD1,NA,TRBV28
TGTGCCAGCAGCCTCCCGGGACACGGCGAAAAACTGTTTTTT,CASSLPGHGEKLFF,TRBJ1-4,NA,NA,TRBV2
TGTGCCAGCAGTTTAAGGGGATCAGGGGTTTTAGCCTACAATGAGCAGTTCTTC,CASSLRGSGVLAYNEQFF,TRBJ2-1,NA,NA,TRBV27
TGTGCCAGTAACTCTCAGGCGGGGACCCGAGGGACTGAAGCTTTCTTT,CASNSQAGTRGTEAFF,TRBJ1-1,NA,once,TRBV19
TGTGCCAGCAGCTTCGGGAGCGGGACCTACGAGCAGTACTTC,CASSFGSGTYEQYF,TRBJ2-7,TRBD2,NA,TRBV7-9
TGTGCCAGCAGTGAACAGGGGATATATGGCTACACCTTC,CASSEQGIYGYTF,TRBJ1-2,NA,NA,TRBV6-1
TGTGCCAGCAGTTCGGAGGGTCGCAGGGCTTACCCCTACGAGCAGTACTTC,CASSSEGRRAYPYEQYF,TRBJ2-7,NA,NA,TRBV3-1/TRBV3-2
TGTGCCAGCAGCTTGGACCCTAGCGGGGGGTACAATGAGCAGTTCTTC,CASSLDPSGGYNEQFF,TRBJ2-1,TRBD2,NA,TRBV5-4
TGTGCCAGTAGTATTTCGGCTAGCGGTTCAGGCGAGCAGTACTTC,CASSISASGSGEQYF,TRBJ2-7,TRBD2,once,TRBV19
TGTGCCACCAGTGCTTCCAGCGGTGGGGGCTACACCTTC,CATSASSGGGYTF,TRBJ1-2,NA,once,TRBV24-1